This record covers a single T cell receptor (beta chain). The antigen remains unidentified. An end of the junction differs from the germline gene, which may be a read error. Other DNA sequences in this specimen translate into the identical CDR3. TCRdb keeps only in-frame clones here, not all; method: immunoSEQ multiplex PCR. The data hold over 50,000 clones, with approximately 83% observed a single time. The germline V gene has CDR1 SGHKS and CDR2 YYEKEE (reference sequence). The CDR3 is 14 residues long. This entry comes from a study of OX40 agonist ivuxolimab in advanced cancers. Study results and limitations: Nonresponders included some who also had low normalized T-cell clonal expansion. Antigen specificity of clonally expanded peripheral T cells was not established.

This sequence was found in an adult with an advanced solid tumor such as melanoma, head and neck, liver or kidney cancer. The chain uses TRBV5-5 and TRBJ1-2, with D maybe TRBD1 (6 bases). Sample: CD4+ or CD8+ T cells sorted from blood, taken in a trial of the OX40 agonist ivuxolimab. The CDR3 sequence is CASNRPGVDYGYTF. CDR3 bases: TGTGCCAGCAACAGACCAGGGGTGGACTATGGTTACACCTTC.